The TCR beta chain under discussion was sequenced for a study of T cell changes during pregnancy in multiple sclerosis. The assay was immunoSEQ multiplex PCR, and TCRdb's table has in-frame clones only and misses some. The table records more than 9,000 clones, approximately 90% of them present only once. Judged by abundance, this clone is large. Trimming took 5 bases from V and 7 from J; bases not matched to a gene: 10. Per the germline V gene, CDR1 is LGHNA and CDR2 is YSLEER. The CDR3 totals 15 residues. The TCR comes from a female donor in good health, enrolled as a control in a pregnancy study. The input for sequencing was CD8+ T cells from peripheral blood mononuclear cells, taken in the first trimester of pregnancy. The rearrangement joins TRBV4-3 to TRBJ1-2; 10 bases fit TRBD1. CDR3 nucleotide sequence: TGCGCCAGCAGCGCCTCCGGGACAGGGGTAGGTGGCTACACCTTC. Protein sequence: CASSASGTGVGGYTF.